The 15 T cell receptor beta chains presented below share a single source sample, sequenced in a study of B cell selection in AIRE deficiency. Conventional CD4 T cells were sorted as CD4+CD127+ cells. Assay: immunoSEQ multiplex PCR; the TCRdb copy retains only in-frame clones and omits some. The sample includes fewer than 30,000 clones, roughly 97% of them seen just once. Source material: CD4+CD127+ conventional T cells sorted from PBMCs. Receptor source: a human donor in good health.

The rearrangement joins TRBV5-5 to TRBJ1-2, with a tentative D call TRBD1 (5 bases). The germline V gene encodes CDR1 SGHKS and CDR2 YYEKEE (reference sequence). The CDR3 loop spans 16 amino acids. V dropped 4 bases and J dropped 0 bases, with 16 bases sitting between them. CDR3 protein: CASSGTRDLANYGYTF. DNA for the CDR3: TGTGCCAGCAGCGGAACCCGGGACTTAGCTAACTATGGCTACACCTTC.

The chain employs TRBV5-1 and TRBJ2-2, with D possibly TRBD2 on 5 matching bases. Looked up from germline, CDR1 is SGHRS and CDR2 is YFSETQ. CDR3 length: 15 residues. Trimming pared 0 bases from V and 6 bases from J, leaving 12 bases between. CDR3 in DNA: TGCGCCAGCAGCTTGGCAGGCCGGGGAGCCGGGGAGCTGTTTTTT. Its translation is CASSLAGRGAGELFF.

The rearrangement joins TRBV6-5 to TRBJ1-1, with TRBD1 as a possible D gene (6 bases). CDR1 is MNHEY, CDR2 SVGAGI, per germline. The CDR3 sequence is 13 residues long. Trimming removed 5 bases at V and 3 bases at J, with 10 bases between. The CDR3, as DNA: TGTGCCAGCAGTCCTACAGGGTACACTGAAGCTTTCTTT. It yields the protein CASSPTGYTEAFF.

The genes are TRBV6-1 and TRBJ2-7; possible D gene TRBD1, 6 bases. V was clipped by 6 bases and J by 3 bases, with 9 bases between them. CDR1 and CDR2 from the germline V gene are MNHNS and SASEGT. This CDR3 spans 12 amino acids. The CDR3 loop is CASSLQGYEQYF. The CDR3 region has the DNA TGTGCCAGCAGCTTACAGGGCTACGAGCAGTACTTC.

The CDR3 here is CASSGGVDNEQFF. The CDR3 nucleotides are TGTGCCAGCAGCGGCGGGGTAGACAATGAGCAGTTCTTC. The rearrangement uses TRBV5-4 and TRBJ2-1, with a weak D call TRBD2 (6 bases). V lost 4 bases and J lost 5, with 10 bases in between. The CDR3 has 13 residues. Germline CDR1 reads SGHNT; CDR2 reads YYREEE (reference sequence).

The J gene is TRBJ1-5, the V gene TRBV4-2; D ambiguous. CDR1 and CDR2 from the germline V gene are LGHNA and YNFKEQ. Between the trimmed V and J ends, which lost 0 bases and 6 bases, there was a span of 9 bases. This CDR3 region has 14 residues. The DNA for the CDR3 is TGTGCCAGCAGCCAAGAAAGCGTGCGTCAGCCCCAGCATTTT. Amino acids: CASSQESVRQPQHF.

V and J are TRBV7-8 and TRBJ1-5; 7 nucleotides match TRBD1. The ends lost 1 base at V and 1 base at J; junction bases unmatched: 1. Germline-derived CDR1 and CDR2 are SGHVS and FQNEAQ. The CDR3 has 15 amino acids. The CDR3 DNA reads as TGTGCCAGCAGCTTAGGACAGGGAAGCAATCAGCCCCAGCATTTT. Translation: CASSLGQGSNQPQHF.

The count of this clone is one. The genes are TRBV6-5 and TRBJ2-5, with no clear D. The germline V gene encodes CDR1 MNHEY and CDR2 SVGAGI. The CDR3 contains 14 residues. V was trimmed by 0 bases and J by 5 bases, leaving 10 bases between them. The CDR3 loop is CASSYSRVGETQYF. CDR3 nucleotides: TGTGCCAGCAGTTACTCTCGTGTCGGGGAGACCCAGTACTTC.

The rearrangement joins TRBV2 to TRBJ2-7; D perhaps matches TRBD1 (6 bases). The CDR3 totals 13 residues. In germline, CDR1 is SNHLY, CDR2 FYNNEI. V was clipped by 4 bases and J by 8 bases, with 15 bases between them. The CDR3 DNA sequence: TGTGCCAGCAGTGGGACAGCCGCCTCGCAGCAGTACTTC. Amino acids: CASSGTAASQQYF.

V is TRBV7-2 and J is TRBJ2-2; D is undetermined. The V gene lost 3 bases and the J gene lost 6 bases, with 2 bases spanning the gap. The CDR3 runs 11 residues. Germline V gene sequence: CDR1 SGHTA, CDR2 FQGNSA. In DNA form, the CDR3 reads TGTGCCAGCAGCTTGCCCGGGGAGCTGTTTTTT. Translating gives CASSLPGELFF.

This chain links TRBV5-6 with TRBJ2-7; D is undetermined. Per the germline V gene, CDR1 is SGHDT and CDR2 is YYEEEE. The CDR3 consists of 14 residues. The germline V and J ends were trimmed by 5 bases and 1 base, with 13 bases remaining between them. This CDR3 reads CASSSLGESYEQYF. The CDR3 DNA follows: TGTGCCAGCAGTTCTCTCGGTGAATCCTACGAGCAGTACTTC.

This chain connects TRBV10-3 to TRBJ1-4, with D maybe TRBD1 (5 bases). The CDR3 length is 14 residues. Germline V gene lookup returns CDR1 ENHRY and CDR2 SYGVKD. V was pared by 6 bases and J by 3 bases, with 11 bases between. The CDR3 region has the DNA TGTGCCATCAGGCCGTCGGGGCCTAATGAAAAACTGTTTTTT. Its protein product is CAIRPSGPNEKLFF.

The rearrangement links TRBV15 to TRBJ2-3, with 8 nucleotides matching TRBD1. Germline CDR1 is LNHNV and CDR2 is YYDKDF (reference sequence). There are 15 residues in the CDR3. With V trimmed by 1 base and J by 4 bases, 4 bases remained unmatched. CDR3 region: CATSRGQGSADTQYF. DNA of the CDR3: TGTGCCACCAGCAGAGGACAGGGGAGCGCAGATACGCAGTATTTT.

This chain uses TRBV2 with TRBJ2-3, with 8 bases matching TRBD2. Germline V gene sequence: CDR1 SNHLY, CDR2 FYNNEI. J lost 3 bases, V lost 9 bases, and 5 bases had no gene match. CDR3 length: 13 residues. The DNA for the CDR3 is TGTGCCAGTAATAGCGGGACTACAGATACGCAGTATTTT. Protein: CASNSGTTDTQYF. The full variable domain, in which reference TRBV2 and TRBJ2-3 provide the parts outside the CDR3, is EPEVTQTPSHQVTQMGQEVILRCVPISNHLYFYWYRQILGQKVEFLVSFYNNEISEKSEIFDDQFSVERPDGSNFTLKIRSTKLEDSAMYFCASNSGTTDTQYFGPGTRLTVL.

This chain joins TRBV5-1 and TRBJ1-1; 8 nucleotides align to TRBD1. V lost 3 bases and J lost 4; bases outside the gene matches: 14. The CDR3 spans 17 residues. Germline CDR1 and CDR2: SGHRS and YFSETQ. The CDR3 reads CASSSAWTGNLGTEAFF. The CDR3 coding sequence is TGCGCCAGCAGCTCCGCATGGACAGGGAATTTGGGCACTGAAGCTTTCTTT.